This TCR beta chain is drawn from a study of blood T cell repertoires in COVID-19. The table came from immunoSEQ multiplex PCR; TCRdb's copy has only in-frame clones and leaves some out. Here the sample spans fewer than 60,000 clones, around 86% being singletons. The CDR3 has 11 residues. Germline V gives CDR1 SEHNR, CDR2 FQNEAQ (reference sequence). The receptor was derived from a woman of 80 years or more with acute or convalescent COVID-19. The specimen was peripheral blood. This chain links TRBV7-9 with TRBJ2-7, with TRBD2 identical over 7 bases. CDR3 nucleotide sequence: TGTGCGACCGGGGGGAGCTACGAGCAGTACTTC. Translation gives CATGGSYEQYF.